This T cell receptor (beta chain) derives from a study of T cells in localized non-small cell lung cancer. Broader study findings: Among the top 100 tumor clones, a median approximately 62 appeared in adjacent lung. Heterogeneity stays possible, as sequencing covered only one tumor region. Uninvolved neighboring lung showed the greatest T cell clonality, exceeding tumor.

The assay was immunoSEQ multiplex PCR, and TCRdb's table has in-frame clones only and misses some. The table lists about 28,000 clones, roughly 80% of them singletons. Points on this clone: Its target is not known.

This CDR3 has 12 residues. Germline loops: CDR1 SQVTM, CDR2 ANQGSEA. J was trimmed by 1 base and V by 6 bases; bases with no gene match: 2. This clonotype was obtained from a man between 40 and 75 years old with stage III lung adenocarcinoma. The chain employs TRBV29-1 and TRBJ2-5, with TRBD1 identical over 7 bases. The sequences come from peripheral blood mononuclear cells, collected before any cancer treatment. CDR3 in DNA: TGCAGCGTCCGGACAGGCCAAGAGACCCAGTACTTC. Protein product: CSVRTGQETQYF.